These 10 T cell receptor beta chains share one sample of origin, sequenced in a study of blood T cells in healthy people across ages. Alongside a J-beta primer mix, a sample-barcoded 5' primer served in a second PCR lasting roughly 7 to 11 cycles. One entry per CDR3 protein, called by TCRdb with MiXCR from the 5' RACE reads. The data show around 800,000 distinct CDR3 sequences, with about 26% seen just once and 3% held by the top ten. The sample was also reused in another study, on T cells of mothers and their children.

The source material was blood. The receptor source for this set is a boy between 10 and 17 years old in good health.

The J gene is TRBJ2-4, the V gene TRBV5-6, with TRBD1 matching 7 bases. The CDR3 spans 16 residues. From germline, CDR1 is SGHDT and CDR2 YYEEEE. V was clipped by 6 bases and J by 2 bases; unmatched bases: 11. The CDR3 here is CASTTKQGNPKNIQYF. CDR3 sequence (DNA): TGTGCCAGCACCACAAAACAGGGGAACCCCAAAAACATTCAGTACTTC.

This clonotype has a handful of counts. The CDR3 DNA reads TGTGCCAGCATTCACCAAGCTCCGAACACCGGGGAGCTGTTTTTT. Translated: CASIHQAPNTGELFF. The chain carries TRBV6-6 and TRBJ2-2; D uncertain. The CDR3 sequence is 15 residues long. Trimming took 7 bases from V and 0 from J, leaving 12 bases between them. Germline V gene data show CDR1 as MNHNY and CDR2 as SVGAGI (reference sequence).

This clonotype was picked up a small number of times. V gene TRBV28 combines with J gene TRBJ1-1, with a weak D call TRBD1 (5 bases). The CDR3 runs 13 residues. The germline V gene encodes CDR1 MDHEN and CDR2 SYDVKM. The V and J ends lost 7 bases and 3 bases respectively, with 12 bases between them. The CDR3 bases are TGTGCCAGCAATCAGGGATCAGACACTGAAGCTTTCTTT. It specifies CASNQGSDTEAFF.

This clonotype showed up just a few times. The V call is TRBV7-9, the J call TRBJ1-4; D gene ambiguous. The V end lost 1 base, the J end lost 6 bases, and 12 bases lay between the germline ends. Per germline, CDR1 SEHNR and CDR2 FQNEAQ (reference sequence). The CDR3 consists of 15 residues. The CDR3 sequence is CASSLEDGGDEKLFF. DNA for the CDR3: TGTGCCAGCAGCTTAGAGGACGGAGGAGATGAAAAACTGTTTTTT.

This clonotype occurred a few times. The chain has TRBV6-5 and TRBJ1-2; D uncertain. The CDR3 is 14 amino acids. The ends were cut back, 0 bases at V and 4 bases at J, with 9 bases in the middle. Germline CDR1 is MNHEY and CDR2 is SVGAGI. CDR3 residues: CASSYSGRVYGYTF. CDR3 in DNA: TGTGCCAGCAGTTACTCGGGGAGGGTCTATGGCTACACCTTC.

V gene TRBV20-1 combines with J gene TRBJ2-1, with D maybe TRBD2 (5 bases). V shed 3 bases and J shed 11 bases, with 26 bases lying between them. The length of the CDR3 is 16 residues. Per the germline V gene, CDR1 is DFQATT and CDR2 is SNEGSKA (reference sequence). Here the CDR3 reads CSARPRGFGTPGQQFF. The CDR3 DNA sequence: TGCAGTGCTAGGCCTAGAGGGTTCGGTACCCCGGGTCAGCAGTTCTTC.

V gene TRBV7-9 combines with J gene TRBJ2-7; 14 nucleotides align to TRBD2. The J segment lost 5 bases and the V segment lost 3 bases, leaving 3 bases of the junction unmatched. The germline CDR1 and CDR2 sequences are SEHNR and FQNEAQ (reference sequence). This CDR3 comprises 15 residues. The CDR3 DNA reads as TGTGCCAGCAGCTTGGGGACTAGCGGGAGCGACGAGCAGTACTTC. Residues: CASSLGTSGSDEQYF.

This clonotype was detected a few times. The chain's CDR3 is CASSQDNRLYEQYF. The CDR3 DNA sequence: TGCGCCAGCAGCCAAGATAACAGACTCTACGAGCAGTACTTC. V and J are TRBV4-1 and TRBJ2-5; D unclear. The end of the DNA is better explained by TRBJ2-7, so the J call may be wrong. The V gene's germline CDR1 is MGHRA and CDR2 YSYEKL. The CDR3 has 14 amino acids.

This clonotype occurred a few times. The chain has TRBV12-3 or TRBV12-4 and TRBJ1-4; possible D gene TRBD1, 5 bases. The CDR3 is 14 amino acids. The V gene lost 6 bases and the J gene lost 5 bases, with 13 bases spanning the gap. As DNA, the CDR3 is TGTGCCAGCAGCCCCGGGACGTGGAATGAAAAACTGTTTTTT. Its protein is CASSPGTWNEKLFF.

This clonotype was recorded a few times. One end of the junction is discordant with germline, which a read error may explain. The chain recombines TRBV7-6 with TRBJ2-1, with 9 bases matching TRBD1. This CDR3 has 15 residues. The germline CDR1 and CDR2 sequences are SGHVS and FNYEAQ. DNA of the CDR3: TGTGCCAGCAGCTTTAGGACAGGGGACTACAACGAGCAGTTCTTC. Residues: CASSFRTGDYNEQFF.